These 23 T cell receptor beta chains share one sample of origin, sequenced in a study of shared clonotypes between healthy human individuals. Clones were sequenced by immunoSEQ multiplex PCR, and TCRdb holds only the in-frame ones, with some missing. This repertoire shows more than 2 million clones, under 97% found once; its top ten account for approximately 0.13%. Sequenced input: naive CD4+ T cells sorted from blood. Sample subset: CD45RA+ positively selected. The receptors originated from a man in his late teens or twenties in good health.

Points on this clone: The sample has other DNA sequences that encode this CDR3 too. The J gene is TRBJ2-1, the V gene TRBV5-1, with D uncertain. The CDR3 has 16 residues. The V end lost 0 bases, the J end lost 0 bases, and 10 bases lay between the germline ends. The V gene's germline CDR1 is SGHRS and CDR2 YFSETQ. The CDR3 bases are TGCGCCAGCAGCTTGGCAGGACCCAGCTCCTACAATGAGCAGTTCTTC. It translates to CASSLAGPSSYNEQFF.

This clone appeared once. The chain has TRBV28 and TRBJ2-7; the D gene could be TRBD1 or TRBD2 (5 bases each). The CDR3 contains 16 residues. The V gene lost 5 bases and the J gene lost 5 bases, with 22 bases spanning the gap. Germline-derived CDR1 and CDR2 are MDHEN and SYDVKM. The CDR3 spells CASSAPGPSHAHEQYF. The CDR3 DNA is TGTGCCAGCAGTGCCCCGGGACCTTCTCACGCACACGAGCAGTACTTC.

The rearrangement uses TRBV29-1 and TRBJ1-2, with 8 nucleotides matching TRBD1. The CDR3 has 13 residues. V shed 5 bases, J shed 2 bases, and the junction held 4 bases outside the gene matches. The germline V gene encodes CDR1 SQVTM and CDR2 ANQGSEA. CDR3 nucleotides: TGCAGCGTTCGTCAGGGGGCAAACTATGGCTACACCTTC. Translated, it gives CSVRQGANYGYTF. Using reference TRBV29-1 and TRBJ1-2 for the parts outside the CDR3, the full variable domain is SAVISQKPSRDICQRGTSLTIQCQVDSQVTMMFWYRQQPGQSLTLIATANQGSEATYESGFVIDKFPISRPNLTFSTLTVSNMSPEDSSIYLCSVRQGANYGYTFGSGTRLTVV.

This chain joins TRBV5-1 and TRBJ2-3; maybe TRBD2 (6 bases). The CDR3 is made up of 18 amino acids. Germline loops: CDR1 SGHRS, CDR2 YFSETQ. V was trimmed by 2 bases and J by 2 bases, leaving 21 bases between them. The CDR3 reads CASSLVRKGDFNTDTQYF. For the CDR3, the DNA is TGCGCCAGCAGCTTAGTCCGCAAAGGGGACTTCAACACAGATACGCAGTATTTT.

The V gene is TRBV6-5, the J gene TRBJ2-1; TRBD2 matches at 7 bases. Germline V gene data show CDR1 as MNHEY and CDR2 as SVGAGI. CDR3 length equals 16 residues. The V and J ends lost 3 bases and 5 bases, in that order; junction bases with no gene match: 10. The CDR3 DNA is TGTGCCAGCAGTTATTCGGGATGGACTAGGAACAATGAGCAGTTCTTC. Amino acids: CASSYSGWTRNNEQFF.

V usage is TRBV4-3 and J usage is TRBJ2-3; no definite D call. Germline V gene data show CDR1 as LGHNA and CDR2 as YSLEER. V was shortened by 4 bases and J by 4 bases, with 15 bases between the two germline ends. There are 15 residues in the CDR3. The DNA for the CDR3 is TGCGCCAGCAGCCCCTCCGGGCCCCAGGCAGATACGCAGTATTTT. Translated, it gives CASSPSGPQADTQYF.

For this clone: Within the sample, other DNA sequences also encode this same CDR3. V gene TRBV7-9 combines with J gene TRBJ1-4; D uncertain. Trimming took off 1 base at V and 6 bases at J, with 6 bases between the two ends. Germline loops: CDR1 SEHNR, CDR2 FQNEAQ (reference sequence). CDR3 length: 13 residues. DNA of the CDR3: TGTGCCAGCAGCTTAGGGGTGGATGAAAAACTGTTTTTT. Residues: CASSLGVDEKLFF.

This clone appeared once. The chain couples TRBV30 to TRBJ2-3; TRBD2 matches at 11 bases. Losses at the gene ends were 6 bases for V and 1 base for J; bases not matched to a gene: 6. The CDR3 length is 15 residues. Germline V gene lookup returns CDR1 GTSNPN and CDR2 SVGIG (reference sequence). In nucleotides, the CDR3 is TGTGCCTGCACTAGCGGGGGACGCCGCACAGATACGCAGTATTTT. It specifies CACTSGGRRTDTQYF. Full variable domain (missing parts from reference TRBV30 and TRBJ2-3): SQTIHQWPATLVQPVGSPLSLECTVEGTSNPNLYWYRQAAGRGLQLLFYSVGIGQISSEVPQNLSASRPQDRQFILSSKKLLLSDSGFYLCACTSGGRRTDTQYFGPGTRLTVL.

This chain uses TRBV11-2 with TRBJ2-7, with 11 bases identical to TRBD2. Per the germline V gene, CDR1 is SGHAT and CDR2 is FQNNGV. V trimming: 5 bases; J trimming: 0 bases; junction bases outside the gene matches: 3. The CDR3 loop spans 15 amino acids. The CDR3 region is CASSASGRSSYEQYF. The CDR3 DNA reads TGTGCCAGCAGCGCTAGCGGGAGGTCCTCCTACGAGCAGTACTTC.

The chain has TRBV2 and TRBJ1-5; D is unclear. From germline, CDR1 is SNHLY and CDR2 FYNNEI. Trimming shortened V by 8 bases and J by 1 base, and 6 bases separated the two germline ends. CDR3 length equals 12 residues. As DNA, the CDR3 is TGTGCCAGCGGACGGAGCAATCAGCCCCAGCATTTT. Amino acid sequence: CASGRSNQPQHF.

The chain links TRBV10-2 to TRBJ2-2; TRBD1 agrees at 9 bases. After removal of 3 bases from V and 5 bases from J, the junction contained 7 bases not matched to a gene. The CDR3 consists of 16 residues. Per germline, CDR1 WSHSY and CDR2 SAAADI. The CDR3: CASSDPGTGNTGELFF. The CDR3 region has the DNA TGCGCCAGCAGTGATCCGGGGACAGGGAATACCGGGGAGCTGTTTTTT.

A single count supports this clone. CDR3 loop: CASRPTSGRANEQFF. The CDR3 DNA sequence: TGTGCCAGCAGACCCACTAGCGGGAGGGCCAATGAGCAGTTCTTC. This chain joins TRBV11-2 and TRBJ2-1, with 13 positions matching TRBD2. Germline V gene data show CDR1 as SGHAT and CDR2 as FQNNGV. The CDR3 has 15 amino acids. V shed 6 bases, J shed 6 bases, and the junction held 5 bases outside the gene matches.

This clone has a single count. The J gene is TRBJ2-2, the V gene TRBV13; weak D call: TRBD2 (5 bases). Germline assignment: CDR1 PRHDT and CDR2 FYEKMQ (reference sequence). This CDR3 spans 12 amino acids. V shed 7 bases and J shed 5 bases, with 8 bases lying between them. Here the CDR3 DNA reads TGTGCCAGCAATCGGGGTACCGGGGAGCTGTTTTTT. It codes for CASNRGTGELFF.

The chain has TRBV7-9 and TRBJ1-1, with D possibly matching TRBD1 (5 bases). Germline assignment: CDR1 SEHNR and CDR2 FQNEAQ (reference sequence). V lost 5 bases to trimming and J lost 6 bases, with 13 bases between them. This CDR3 is built from 13 residues. In nucleotides, the CDR3 is TGTGCCAGCAGCCCCTCGGACAAGGCTGAAGCTTTCTTT. This sequence encodes CASSPSDKAEAFF.

V gene TRBV7-2 combines with J gene TRBJ2-6; D gene uncertain. CDR1 SGHTA and CDR2 FQGNSA come from the germline V gene. The V end lost 1 base, the J end lost 3 bases, and 13 bases lay between the germline ends. This CDR3 spans 17 amino acids. CDR3 coding DNA: TGTGCCAGCAGCTTAGATACTCGGCATAATGGGGCCAACGTCCTGACTTTC. Its translation is CASSLDTRHNGANVLTF.

A remark on this clone: The same CDR3 is also encoded by other DNA sequences in this sample. This chain uses TRBV6-4 with TRBJ2-1; TRBD2 agrees at 13 bases. V shed 5 bases and J 7 bases; nucleotides not matched to a gene: 5. This CDR3 region has 15 residues. The germline CDR1 and CDR2 sequences are MRHNA and SNTAGT. DNA of the CDR3: TGTGCCAGCAGTTCACTAGCGGGGGGGCCTAATGAGCAGTTCTTC. Residues: CASSSLAGGPNEQFF.

This chain connects TRBV5-1 to TRBJ2-6; 9 bases are a match to TRBD2. The J segment lost 8 bases and the V segment lost 4 bases, leaving 19 bases of the junction unmatched. The CDR3 loop spans 19 amino acids. From germline, CDR1 is SGHRS and CDR2 YFSETQ. The CDR3 is CASSPGAGLAGKPPNVLTF. In DNA, the CDR3 is TGCGCCAGCAGCCCGGGGGCCGGGCTAGCGGGGAAACCCCCCAACGTCCTGACTTTC.

CDR3 DNA: TGTGCCAGCAGTTCCTTTGTGACAGGGGATGAGCAGTTCTTC. Translation gives CASSSFVTGDEQFF. This chain links TRBV27 with TRBJ2-1; TRBD1 matches at 8 bases. Trimming cost V 4 bases and J 8 bases; bases outside gene matches: 7. CDR3 length: 14 residues. Germline-derived CDR1 and CDR2 are MNHEY and SMNVEV (reference sequence).

The chain couples TRBV6-5 to TRBJ1-1; a possible D gene is TRBD1 (6 bases). Germline CDR1 reads MNHEY; CDR2 reads SVGAGI. The length of the CDR3 is 13 residues. Trimming took 6 bases from V and 4 from J, leaving 12 bases between them. The DNA of the CDR3 is TGTGCCAGCAGCAGGGGTCAGAGCACTGAAGCTTTCTTT. Translated: CASSRGQSTEAFF.

In the case of this clone: Other DNA sequences from this sample encode an identical CDR3 as well. This chain joins TRBV19 and TRBJ2-7; D gene uncertain. V was cut by 2 bases and J by 2 bases, with 7 bases left in between. Germline CDR1 and CDR2: LNHDA and SQIVND (reference sequence). This CDR3 has 13 residues. Here the CDR3 DNA reads TGTGCCAGTAGTATATCTGGCACCTACGAGCAGTACTTC. Its translation: CASSISGTYEQYF.

The rearrangement links TRBV5-1 to TRBJ2-5; no firm D call. This CDR3 spans 14 amino acids. Trimming shortened V by 4 bases and J by 1 base, and 11 bases separated the two germline ends. The germline V gene encodes CDR1 SGHRS and CDR2 YFSETQ. The CDR3 DNA reads as TGCGCCAGCAGCCGCACAGTGGTCCAAGAGACCCAGTACTTC. Translation gives CASSRTVVQETQYF.

In DNA, the CDR3 is TGTGCCAGCAGCTCTCAGGCTTCTGGGGAGACCCAGTACTTC. Protein: CASSSQASGETQYF. J is TRBJ2-5 and V is TRBV7-3; D not resolved. The V gene lost 4 bases and the J gene lost 5 bases, with 14 bases spanning the gap. This CDR3 comprises 14 residues. Germline V gene lookup returns CDR1 SGHTA and CDR2 FQGTGA. Complete variable domain (other parts from reference TRBV7-3 and TRBJ2-5): GAGVSQTPSNKVTEKGKYVELRCDPISGHTALYWYRQSLGQGPEFLIYFQGTGAADDSGLPNDRFFAVRPEGSVSTLKIQRTERGDSAVYLCASSSQASGETQYFGPGTRLLVL.

The rearrangement uses TRBV11-2 and TRBJ2-1; no reliable D call. CDR1 SGHAT and CDR2 FQNNGV come from the germline V gene. Trimming left V 3 bases short and J 3 bases short, with 9 bases between. The CDR3 length is 14 residues. The chain's CDR3 is CASSLQRFYNEQFF. The CDR3 DNA is TGTGCCAGCAGCTTGCAGAGGTTCTACAATGAGCAGTTCTTC. The entire variable domain, with the rest obtained from reference TRBV11-2 and TRBJ2-1, is as follows: EAGVAQSPRYKIIEKRQSVAFWCNPISGHATLYWYQQILGQGPKLLIQFQNNGVVDDSQLPKDRFSAERLKGVDSTLKIQPAKLEDSAVYLCASSLQRFYNEQFFGPGTRLTVL.